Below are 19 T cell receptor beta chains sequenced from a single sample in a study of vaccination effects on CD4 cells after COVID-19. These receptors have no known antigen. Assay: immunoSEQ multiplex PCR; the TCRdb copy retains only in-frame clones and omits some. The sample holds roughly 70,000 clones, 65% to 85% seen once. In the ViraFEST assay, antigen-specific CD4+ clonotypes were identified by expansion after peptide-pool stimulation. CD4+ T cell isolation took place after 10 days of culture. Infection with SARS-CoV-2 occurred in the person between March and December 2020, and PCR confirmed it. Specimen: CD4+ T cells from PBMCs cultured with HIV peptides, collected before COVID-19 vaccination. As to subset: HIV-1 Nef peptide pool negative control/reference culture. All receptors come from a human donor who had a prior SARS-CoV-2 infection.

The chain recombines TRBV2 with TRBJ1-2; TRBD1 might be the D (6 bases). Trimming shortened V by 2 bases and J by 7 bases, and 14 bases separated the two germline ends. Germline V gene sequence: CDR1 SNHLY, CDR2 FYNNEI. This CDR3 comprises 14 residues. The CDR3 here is CASSESGQIIGYTF. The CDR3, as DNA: TGTGCCAGCAGTGAATCTGGACAGATAATTGGCTACACCTTC.

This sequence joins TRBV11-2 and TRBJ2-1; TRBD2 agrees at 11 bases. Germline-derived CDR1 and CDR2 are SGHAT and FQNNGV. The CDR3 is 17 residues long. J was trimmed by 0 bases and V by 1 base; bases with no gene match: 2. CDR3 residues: CASSLASGGSSYNEQFF. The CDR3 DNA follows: TGTGCCAGCAGCTTAGCTAGCGGGGGGAGCTCCTACAATGAGCAGTTCTTC.

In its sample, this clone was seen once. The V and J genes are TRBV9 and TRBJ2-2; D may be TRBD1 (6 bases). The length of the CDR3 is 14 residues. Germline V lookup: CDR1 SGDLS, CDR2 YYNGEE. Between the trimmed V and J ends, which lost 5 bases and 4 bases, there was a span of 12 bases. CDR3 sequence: CASRATGTTGELFF. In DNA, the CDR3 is TGTGCCAGCAGAGCTACAGGGACCACCGGGGAGCTGTTTTTT.

CDR3 amino acids: CASNTAGGPYEQYF. CDR3 nucleotides: TGTGCCAGCAACACAGCGGGAGGGCCCTACGAGCAGTACTTC. This rearrangement joins TRBV6-6 to TRBJ2-7; 10 bases line up with TRBD2. This CDR3 has 14 amino acids. Germline trimming cut 7 bases from V and 2 bases from J; bases unmatched to any gene: 5. Germline CDR1 reads MNHNY; CDR2 reads SVGAGI (reference sequence).

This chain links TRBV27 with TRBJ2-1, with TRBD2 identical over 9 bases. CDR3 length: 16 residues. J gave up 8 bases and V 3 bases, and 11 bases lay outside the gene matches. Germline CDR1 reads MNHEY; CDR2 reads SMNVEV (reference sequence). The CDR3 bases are TGTGCCAGCAGTTTGACCGGGACTAGCATGTTGGATGAGCAGTTCTTC. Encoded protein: CASSLTGTSMLDEQFF.

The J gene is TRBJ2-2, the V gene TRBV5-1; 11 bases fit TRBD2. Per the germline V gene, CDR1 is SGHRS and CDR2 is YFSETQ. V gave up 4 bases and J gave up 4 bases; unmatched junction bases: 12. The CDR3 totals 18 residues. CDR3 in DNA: TGCGCCAGCAGCCACGACCAAAGACTAGCGGGATTCACCGGGGAGCTGTTTTTT. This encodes CASSHDQRLAGFTGELFF. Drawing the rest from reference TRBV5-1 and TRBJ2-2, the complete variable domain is KAGVTQTPRYLIKTRGQQVTLSCSPISGHRSVSWYQQTPGQGLQFLFEYFSETQRNKGNFPGRFSGRQFSNSRSEMNVSTLELGDSALYLCASSHDQRLAGFTGELFFGEGSRLTVL.

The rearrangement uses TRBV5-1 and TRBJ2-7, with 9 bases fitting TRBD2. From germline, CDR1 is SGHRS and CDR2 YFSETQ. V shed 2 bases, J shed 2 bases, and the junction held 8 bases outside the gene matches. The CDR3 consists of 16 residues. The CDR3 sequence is CASSFTSGRSTYEQYF. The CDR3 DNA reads TGCGCCAGCAGCTTTACTAGCGGGCGTTCGACCTACGAGCAGTACTTC.

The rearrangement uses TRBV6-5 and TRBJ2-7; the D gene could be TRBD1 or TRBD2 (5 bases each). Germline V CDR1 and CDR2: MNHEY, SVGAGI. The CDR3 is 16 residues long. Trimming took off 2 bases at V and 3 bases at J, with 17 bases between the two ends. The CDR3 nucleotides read TGTGCCAGCAGTTACCCCCGGGGCGGGTATTTCTACGAGCAGTACTTC. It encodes CASSYPRGGYFYEQYF.

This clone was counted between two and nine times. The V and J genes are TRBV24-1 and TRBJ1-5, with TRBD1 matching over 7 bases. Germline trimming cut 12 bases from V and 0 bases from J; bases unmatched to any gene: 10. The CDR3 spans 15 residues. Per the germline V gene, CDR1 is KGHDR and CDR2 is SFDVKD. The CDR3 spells CAPRDSPYSNQPQHF. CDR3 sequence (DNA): TGTGCCCCCCGGGACAGCCCTTATAGCAATCAGCCCCAGCATTTT.

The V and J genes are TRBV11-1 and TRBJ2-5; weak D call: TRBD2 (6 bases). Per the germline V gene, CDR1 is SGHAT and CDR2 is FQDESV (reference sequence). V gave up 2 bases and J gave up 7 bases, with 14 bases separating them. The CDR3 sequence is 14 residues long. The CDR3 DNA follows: TGTGCCAGCAGCTTAAGGTTGGAGGGTTTGACCCAGTACTTC. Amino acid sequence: CASSLRLEGLTQYF.

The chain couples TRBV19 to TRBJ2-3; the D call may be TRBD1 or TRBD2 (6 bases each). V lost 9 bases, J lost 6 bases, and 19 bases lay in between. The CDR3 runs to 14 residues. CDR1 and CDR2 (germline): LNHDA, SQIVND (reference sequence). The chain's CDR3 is CASTYRDLRDTQYF. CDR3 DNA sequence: TGTGCCAGCACTTACAGGGACTTACGGGATACGCAGTATTTT.

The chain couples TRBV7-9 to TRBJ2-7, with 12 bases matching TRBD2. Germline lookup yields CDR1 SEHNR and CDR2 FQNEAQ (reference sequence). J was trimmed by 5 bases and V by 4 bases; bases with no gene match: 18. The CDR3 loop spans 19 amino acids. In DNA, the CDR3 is TGTGCCAGCAGCTCACGACAGCTTACGACTAGCGGGAGTAACCACGAGCAGTACTTC. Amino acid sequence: CASSSRQLTTSGSNHEQYF.

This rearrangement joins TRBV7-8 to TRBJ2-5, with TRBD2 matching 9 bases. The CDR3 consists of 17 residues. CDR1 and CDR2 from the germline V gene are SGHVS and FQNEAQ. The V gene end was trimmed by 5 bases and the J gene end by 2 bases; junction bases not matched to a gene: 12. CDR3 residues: CASSPGRRSGGQETQYF. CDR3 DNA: TGTGCCAGCAGCCCTGGACGACGGAGCGGGGGGCAAGAGACCCAGTACTTC.

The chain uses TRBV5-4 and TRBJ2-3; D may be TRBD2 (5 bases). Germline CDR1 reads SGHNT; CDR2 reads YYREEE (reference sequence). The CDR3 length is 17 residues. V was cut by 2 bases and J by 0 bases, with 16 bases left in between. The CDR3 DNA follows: TGTGCCAGCAGCTTCGCCGCAAGCGGAGCTAGCACAGATACGCAGTATTTT. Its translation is CASSFAASGASTDTQYF.

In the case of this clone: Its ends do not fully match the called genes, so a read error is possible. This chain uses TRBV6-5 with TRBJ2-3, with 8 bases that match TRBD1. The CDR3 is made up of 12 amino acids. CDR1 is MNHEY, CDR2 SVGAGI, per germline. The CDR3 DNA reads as TGTGCCAGCACCCTACCCCCGGGACAGGTGGTTTTT. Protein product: CASTLPPGQVVF.

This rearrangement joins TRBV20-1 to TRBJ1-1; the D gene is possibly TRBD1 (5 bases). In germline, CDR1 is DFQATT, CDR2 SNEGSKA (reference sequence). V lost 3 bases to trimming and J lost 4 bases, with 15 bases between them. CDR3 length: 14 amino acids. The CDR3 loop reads CSASRGYIPTEAFF. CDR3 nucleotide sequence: TGCAGTGCTAGTAGGGGATACATCCCCACTGAAGCTTTCTTT.

CDR3 in DNA: TGCGCCAGCAGCTTGGAGCCAGGAAACACTGAAGCTTTCTTT. It yields the protein CASSLEPGNTEAFF. The V gene is TRBV5-1, the J gene TRBJ1-1, with no clear D. The CDR3 spans 14 residues. The ends were cut back, 0 bases at V and 2 bases at J, with 8 bases in the middle. Looked up from germline, CDR1 is SGHRS and CDR2 is YFSETQ. The complete variable domain, with remaining parts taken from reference TRBV5-1 and TRBJ1-1, reads KAGVTQTPRYLIKTRGQQVTLSCSPISGHRSVSWYQQTPGQGLQFLFEYFSETQRNKGNFPGRFSGRQFSNSRSEMNVSTLELGDSALYLCASSLEPGNTEAFFGQGTRLTVV.

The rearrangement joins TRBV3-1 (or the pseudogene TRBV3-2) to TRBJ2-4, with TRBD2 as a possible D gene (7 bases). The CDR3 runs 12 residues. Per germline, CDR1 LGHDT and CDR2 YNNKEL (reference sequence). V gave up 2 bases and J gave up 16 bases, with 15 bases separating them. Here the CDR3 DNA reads TGTGCCAGCAGCCAAACAGGGAGGGAGACCTACTTC. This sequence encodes CASSQTGRETYF.

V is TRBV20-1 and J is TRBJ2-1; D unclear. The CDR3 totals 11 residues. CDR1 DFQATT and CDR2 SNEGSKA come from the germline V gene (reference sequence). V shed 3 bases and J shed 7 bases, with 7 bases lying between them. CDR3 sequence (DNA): TGCAGTGCTAGCACCATAAATGAGCAGTTCTTC. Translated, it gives CSASTINEQFF.